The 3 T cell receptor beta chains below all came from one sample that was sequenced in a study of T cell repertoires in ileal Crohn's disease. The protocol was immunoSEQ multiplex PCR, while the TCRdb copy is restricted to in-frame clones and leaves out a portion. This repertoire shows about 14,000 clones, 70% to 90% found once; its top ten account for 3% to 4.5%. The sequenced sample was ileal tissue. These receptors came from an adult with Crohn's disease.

This CDR3 reads CASSWALPSGNTIYF. The CDR3 DNA is TGCGCCAGCAGCTGGGCGTTGCCCTCTGGAAACACCATATATTTT. The chain couples TRBV5-1 to TRBJ1-3; D is unresolved. Germline lookup yields CDR1 SGHRS and CDR2 YFSETQ. Trimming took off 3 bases at V and 0 bases at J, with 10 bases between the two ends. The CDR3 extends over 15 amino acids.

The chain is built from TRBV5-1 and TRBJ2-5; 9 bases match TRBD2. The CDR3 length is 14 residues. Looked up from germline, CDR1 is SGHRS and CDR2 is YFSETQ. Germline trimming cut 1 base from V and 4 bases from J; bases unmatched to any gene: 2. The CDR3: CASSLNSGGETQYF. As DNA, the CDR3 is TGCGCCAGCAGCTTGAATAGCGGGGGAGAGACCCAGTACTTC.

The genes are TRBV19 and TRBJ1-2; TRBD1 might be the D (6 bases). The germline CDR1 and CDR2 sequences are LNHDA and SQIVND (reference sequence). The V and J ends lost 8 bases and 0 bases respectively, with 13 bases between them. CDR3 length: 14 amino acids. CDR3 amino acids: CASARGRTNYGYTF. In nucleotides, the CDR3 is TGTGCCAGTGCCAGGGGAAGGACTAACTATGGCTACACCTTC.